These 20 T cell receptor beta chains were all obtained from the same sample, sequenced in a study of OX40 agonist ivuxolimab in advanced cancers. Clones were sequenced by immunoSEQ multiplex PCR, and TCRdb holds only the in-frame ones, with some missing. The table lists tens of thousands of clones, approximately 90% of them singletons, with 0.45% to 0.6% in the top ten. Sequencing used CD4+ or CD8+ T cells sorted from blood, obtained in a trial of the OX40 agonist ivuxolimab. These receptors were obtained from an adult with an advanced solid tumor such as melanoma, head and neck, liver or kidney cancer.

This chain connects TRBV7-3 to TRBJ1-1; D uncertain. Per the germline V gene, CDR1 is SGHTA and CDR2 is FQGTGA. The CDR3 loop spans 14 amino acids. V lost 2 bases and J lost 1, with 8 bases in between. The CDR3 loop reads CASSLRPANTEAFF. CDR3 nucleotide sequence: TGTGCCAGCAGCTTACGACCAGCGAACACTGAAGCTTTCTTT. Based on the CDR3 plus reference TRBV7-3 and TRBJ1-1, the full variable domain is GAGVSQTPSNKVTEKGKYVELRCDPISGHTALYWYRQSLGQGPEFLIYFQGTGAADDSGLPNDRFFAVRPEGSVSTLKIQRTERGDSAVYLCASSLRPANTEAFFGQGTRLTVV.

CDR3 nucleotides: TGCGCCAGCAGCTTGGCGCGGGGGGCTTCAACTCCTGAAGCTTTCTTT. This codes for CASSLARGASTPEAFF. The genes are TRBV5-1 and TRBJ1-1, with a weak D call TRBD1 (6 bases). CDR1 and CDR2 from the germline V gene are SGHRS and YFSETQ. The CDR3 runs to 16 residues. Trimming cost V 0 bases and J 6 bases, with 18 bases left between them.

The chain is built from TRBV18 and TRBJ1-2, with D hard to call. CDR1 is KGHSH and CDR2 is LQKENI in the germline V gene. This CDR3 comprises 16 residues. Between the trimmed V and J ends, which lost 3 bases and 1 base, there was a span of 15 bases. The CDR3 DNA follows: TGTGCCAGCTCACCCAGCCAGCCTCGGTATAACTATGGCTACACCTTC. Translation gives CASSPSQPRYNYGYTF. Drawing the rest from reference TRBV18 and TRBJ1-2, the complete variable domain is NAGVMQNPRHLVRRRGQEARLRCSPMKGHSHVYWYRQLPEEGLKFMVYLQKENIIDESGMPKERFSAEFPKEGPSILRIQQVVRGDSAAYFCASSPSQPRYNYGYTFGSGTRLTVV.

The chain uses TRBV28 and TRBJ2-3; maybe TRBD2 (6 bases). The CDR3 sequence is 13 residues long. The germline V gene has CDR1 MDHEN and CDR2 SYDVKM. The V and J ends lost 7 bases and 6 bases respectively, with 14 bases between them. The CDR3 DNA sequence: TGTGCCAGCACCCTGGGGGGAGCGGATACGCAGTATTTT. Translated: CASTLGGADTQYF.

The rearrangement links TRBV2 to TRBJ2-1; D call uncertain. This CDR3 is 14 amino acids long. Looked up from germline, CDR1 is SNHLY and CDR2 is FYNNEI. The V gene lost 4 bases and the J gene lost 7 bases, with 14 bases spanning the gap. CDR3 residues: CASSATYLVNEQFF. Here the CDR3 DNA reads TGTGCCAGCAGTGCGACTTACCTTGTAAATGAGCAGTTCTTC.

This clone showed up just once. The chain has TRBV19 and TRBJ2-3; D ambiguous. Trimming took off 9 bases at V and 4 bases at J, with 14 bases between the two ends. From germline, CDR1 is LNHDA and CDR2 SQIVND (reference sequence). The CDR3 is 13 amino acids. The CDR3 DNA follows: TGTGCCAGCCTCCCTACTGGGGCAGATACGCAGTATTTT. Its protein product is CASLPTGADTQYF. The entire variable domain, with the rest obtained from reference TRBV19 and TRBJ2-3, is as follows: DGGITQSPKYLFRKEGQNVTLSCEQNLNHDAMYWYRQDPGQGLRLIYYSQIVNDFQKGDIAEGYSVSREKKESFPLTVTSAQKNPTAFYLCASLPTGADTQYFGPGTRLTVL.

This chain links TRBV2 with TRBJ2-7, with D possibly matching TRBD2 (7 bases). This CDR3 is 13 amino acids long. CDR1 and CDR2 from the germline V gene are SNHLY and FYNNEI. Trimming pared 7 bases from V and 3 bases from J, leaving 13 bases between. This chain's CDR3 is CASKGGGSYEQYF. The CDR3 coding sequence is TGTGCCAGCAAAGGGGGGGGAAGCTACGAGCAGTACTTC.

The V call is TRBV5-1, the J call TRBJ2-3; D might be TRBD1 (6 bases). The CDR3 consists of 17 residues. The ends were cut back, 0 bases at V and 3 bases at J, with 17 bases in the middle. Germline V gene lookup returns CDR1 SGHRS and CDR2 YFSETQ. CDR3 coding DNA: TGCGCCAGCAGCTTGGCCAAGGCAGGGGACGAAACAGATACGCAGTATTTT. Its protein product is CASSLAKAGDETDTQYF.

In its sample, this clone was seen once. CDR3: CASTLWGGEVGEQYF. DNA of the CDR3: TGTGCCAGCACCCTTTGGGGGGGGGAGGTGGGCGAGCAGTACTTC. The chain couples TRBV28 to TRBJ2-7; TRBD2 aligns across 7 bases. The CDR3 spans 15 residues. The V gene's germline CDR1 is MDHEN and CDR2 SYDVKM. The J segment lost 6 bases and the V segment lost 7 bases, leaving 15 bases of the junction unmatched. The variable domain in full, with the rest retrieved from reference TRBV28 and TRBJ2-7, is DVKVTQSSRYLVKRTGEKVFLECVQDMDHENMFWYRQDPGLGLRLIYFSYDVKMKEKGDIPEGYSVSREKKERFSLILESASTNQTSMYLCASTLWGGEVGEQYFGPGTRLTVT.

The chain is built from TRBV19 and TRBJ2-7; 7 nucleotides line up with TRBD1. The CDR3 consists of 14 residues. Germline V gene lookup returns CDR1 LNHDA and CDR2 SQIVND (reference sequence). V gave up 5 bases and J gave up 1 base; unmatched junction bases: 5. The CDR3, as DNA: TGTGCCAGTAGTCCGAGGACAGGATCCTACGAGCAGTACTTC. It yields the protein CASSPRTGSYEQYF.

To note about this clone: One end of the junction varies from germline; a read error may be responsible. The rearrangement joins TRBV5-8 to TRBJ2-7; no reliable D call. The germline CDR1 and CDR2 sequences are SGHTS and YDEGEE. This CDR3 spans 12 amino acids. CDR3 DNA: TGTGCCAGCAGCTCAACCTCCTCCGAGCAGTACTTC. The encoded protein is CASSSTSSEQYF.

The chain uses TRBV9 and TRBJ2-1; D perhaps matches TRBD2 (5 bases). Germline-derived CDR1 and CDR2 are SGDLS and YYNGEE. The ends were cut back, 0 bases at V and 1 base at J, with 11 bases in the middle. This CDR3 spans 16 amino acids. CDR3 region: CASSVVSRTSYNEQFF. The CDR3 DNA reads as TGTGCCAGCAGCGTAGTAAGCAGGACTTCCTACAATGAGCAGTTCTTC.

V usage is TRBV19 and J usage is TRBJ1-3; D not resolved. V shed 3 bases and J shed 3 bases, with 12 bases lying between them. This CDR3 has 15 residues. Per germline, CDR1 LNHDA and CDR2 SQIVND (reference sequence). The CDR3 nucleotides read TGTGCCAGTAGTATGGGTAGAACGATTGGAAACACCATATATTTT. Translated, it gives CASSMGRTIGNTIYF.

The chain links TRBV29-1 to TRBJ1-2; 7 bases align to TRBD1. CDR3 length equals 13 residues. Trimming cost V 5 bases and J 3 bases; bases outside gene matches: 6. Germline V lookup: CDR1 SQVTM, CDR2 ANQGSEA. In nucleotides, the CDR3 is TGCAGCGTTCTCCGGGACAGCTACTATGGCTACACCTTC. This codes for CSVLRDSYYGYTF.

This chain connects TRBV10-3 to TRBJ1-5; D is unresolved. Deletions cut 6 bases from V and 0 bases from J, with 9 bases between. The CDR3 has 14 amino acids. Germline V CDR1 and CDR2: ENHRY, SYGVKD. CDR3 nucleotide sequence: TGTGCCATCAGCTCAACCGATAGCAATCAGCCCCAGCATTTT. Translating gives CAISSTDSNQPQHF.

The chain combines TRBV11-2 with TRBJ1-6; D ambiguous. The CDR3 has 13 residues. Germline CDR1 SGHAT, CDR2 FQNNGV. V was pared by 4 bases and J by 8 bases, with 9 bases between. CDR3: CASSSDGDSPLHF. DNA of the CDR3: TGTGCCAGCAGCTCCGATGGGGATTCACCCCTCCACTTT.

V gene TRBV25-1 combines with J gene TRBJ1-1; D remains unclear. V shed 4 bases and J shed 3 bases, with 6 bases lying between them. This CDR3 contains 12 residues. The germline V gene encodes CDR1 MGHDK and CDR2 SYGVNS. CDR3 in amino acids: CASSATYTEAFF. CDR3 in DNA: TGTGCCAGCAGTGCCACGTACACTGAAGCTTTCTTT.

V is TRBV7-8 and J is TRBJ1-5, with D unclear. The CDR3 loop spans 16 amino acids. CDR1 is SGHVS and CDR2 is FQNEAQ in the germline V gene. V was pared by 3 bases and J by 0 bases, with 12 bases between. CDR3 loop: CASSFLTEDSNQPQHF. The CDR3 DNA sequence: TGTGCCAGCAGCTTTTTGACGGAGGATAGCAATCAGCCCCAGCATTTT. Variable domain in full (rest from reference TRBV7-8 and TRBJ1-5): GAGVSQSPRYKVAKRGQDVALRCDPISGHVSLFWYQQALGQGPEFLTYFQNEAQLDKSGLPSDRFFAERPEGSVSTLKIQRTQQEDSAVYLCASSFLTEDSNQPQHFGDGTRLSIL.

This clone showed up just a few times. The CDR3 DNA reads as TGTGCCAGCAGCGAGCCCACGCGGAACACTGAAGCTTTCTTT. Translating gives CASSEPTRNTEAFF. The V and J genes are TRBV7-9 and TRBJ1-1; D gene uncertain. CDR3 length: 14 amino acids. Trimming removed 5 bases at V and 1 base at J, with 11 bases between. Germline values: CDR1 SEHNR, CDR2 FQNEAQ (reference sequence). The entire variable domain, with the rest obtained from reference TRBV7-9 and TRBJ1-1, is as follows: DTGVSQNPRHKITKRGQNVTFRCDPISEHNRLYWYRQTLGQGPEFLTYFQNEAQLEKSRLLSDRFSAERPKGSFSTLEIQRTEQGDSAMYLCASSEPTRNTEAFFGQGTRLTVV.

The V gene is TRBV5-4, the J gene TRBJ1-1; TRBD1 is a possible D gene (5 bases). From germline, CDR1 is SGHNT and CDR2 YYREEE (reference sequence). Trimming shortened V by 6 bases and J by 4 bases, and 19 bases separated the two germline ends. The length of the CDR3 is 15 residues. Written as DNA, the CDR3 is TGTGCCAGCAACCCCGGGGGGGAAGTGGGCACTGAAGCTTTCTTT. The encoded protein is CASNPGGEVGTEAFF.